This T cell receptor beta chain was profiled in a study of neurological immune-mediated disorders. In germline, CDR1 is SGHRS, CDR2 YFSETQ. The germline V and J ends were trimmed by 5 bases and 0 bases, with 21 bases remaining between them. The CDR3 covers 19 residues. In TCRdb, the 5' RACE reads were re-called with MiXCR into one record per CDR3 protein. The sample consists of tens of thousands of distinct CDR3 sequences, roughly 2.5% of them appearing once. This clonotype qualifies as medium-sized. V and J are TRBV5-1 and TRBJ2-6, with D perhaps TRBD1 (5 bases). Input material: PBMCs. This clonotype originated in a woman aged 45-59 years with multiple sclerosis. CDR3 region: CASSLPRGGPGSGANVLTF. As DNA, the CDR3 is TGCGCCAGCAGTCTTCCTAGGGGCGGCCCGGGCTCTGGGGCCAACGTCCTGACTTTC.